These T cell receptor beta chains were read from a single sample in a study of T cell responses to AZD1222 COVID-19 vaccine. Some clones are missing from TCRdb's copy, which holds only in-frame ones; the method was immunoSEQ multiplex PCR. The sample records approximately 110,000 clones, 70% to 90% being singletons. The starting material was peripheral blood, obtained on day 0 of AZD1222 vaccination. These TCRs come from an adult in good health. Both conserved end residues are part of each CDR3. A D gene is named only where the DNA matches it firmly. Clone size is shown for a subset of rows, as once, few, many or a class of expanded clone.

J: TRBJ1-1; V: TRBV7-9; size: .; D: .; CDR3: CASLRRGGLSTEAFF; DNA: TGTGCCAGCTTACGAAGGGGGGGATTAAGCACTGAAGCTTTCTTT
J: TRBJ1-2; V: TRBV7-3; size: .; D: .; CDR3: CASSLTNNYGYTF; DNA: TGTGCCAGCAGCTTGACCAACAACTATGGCTACACCTTC
J: TRBJ1-5; V: TRBV7-2; size: .; D: .; CDR3: CASSFNRNQPQHF; DNA: TGTGCCAGCAGCTTTAACCGGAATCAGCCCCAGCATTTT
J: TRBJ1-2; V: TRBV28; size: once; D: .; CDR3: CATQTEWNYGYTF; DNA: TGTGCCACCCAGACCGAGTGGAACTATGGCTACACCTTC
J: TRBJ2-2; V: TRBV29-1; size: .; D: TRBD2; CDR3: CSVGQAGGTGELFF; DNA: TGCAGCGTTGGCCAAGCGGGGGGCACCGGGGAGCTGTTTTTT
J: TRBJ1-5; V: TRBV28; size: .; D: .; CDR3: CASRVRGLQPQHF; DNA: TGTGCCAGCAGGGTCAGGGGCCTTCAGCCCCAGCATTTT
J: TRBJ2-7; V: TRBV7-6; size: .; D: .; CDR3: CASSFGGTFSYEQYF; DNA: TGTGCCAGCAGCTTCGGCGGGACGTTCTCCTACGAGCAGTACTTC
J: TRBJ2-3; V: TRBV4-2; size: .; D: TRBD2; CDR3: CASSQVARGGKNTDTQYF; DNA: TGTGCCAGCAGCCAAGTGGCGCGGGGGGGCAAAAACACAGATACGCAGTATTTT
J: TRBJ2-7; V: TRBV28; size: .; D: .; CDR3: CASSPALDRKAYEQYF; DNA: TGTGCCAGCAGTCCGGCCCTCGACAGGAAAGCCTACGAGCAGTACTTC
J: TRBJ1-2; V: TRBV29-1; size: .; D: TRBD1; CDR3: CSVETAPGQGGYTF; DNA: TGCAGCGTTGAGACCGCGCCGGGACAGGGGGGCTACACCTTC
J: TRBJ2-1; V: TRBV28; size: .; D: .; CDR3: CASSLGLTYNEQFF; DNA: TGTGCCAGCAGTTTGGGTCTGACCTACAATGAGCAGTTCTTC
J: TRBJ1-2; V: TRBV20-1; size: .; D: .; CDR3: CSARSRGYTF; DNA: TGCAGTGCTAGATCTCGTGGCTACACCTTC
J: TRBJ1-1; V: TRBV15; size: .; D: .; CDR3: CAIAGRSNTEAFF; DNA: TGTGCCATCGCGGGACGGTCGAACACTGAAGCTTTCTTT
J: TRBJ1-2; V: TRBV9; size: .; D: .; CDR3: CASSSRRDTLHYGYTF; DNA: TGTGCCAGCAGCTCCCGGAGGGACACATTACACTATGGCTACACCTTC
J: TRBJ2-1; V: TRBV19; size: .; D: .; CDR3: CASRTRANEQFF; DNA: TGTGCCAGTAGGACTCGCGCTAATGAGCAGTTCTTC
J: TRBJ2-3; V: TRBV4-3; size: once; D: TRBD2; CDR3: CASSPSRGGGDTQYF; DNA: TGCGCCAGCAGCCCATCACGGGGCGGGGGAGATACGCAGTATTTT
J: TRBJ1-4; V: TRBV28; size: .; D: TRBD1; CDR3: CASSLGTGKEKLFF; DNA: TGTGCCAGCAGTTTAGGGACAGGGAAAGAAAAACTGTTTTTT
J: TRBJ1-5; V: TRBV7-2; size: .; D: TRBD1; CDR3: CASSQGESNQPQHF; DNA: TGTGCCAGCAGCCAGGGGGAAAGCAATCAGCCCCAGCATTTT
J: TRBJ2-2; V: TRBV2; size: .; D: TRBD2; CDR3: CASSPSGGNTGELFF; DNA: TGTGCCAGCAGCCCTAGCGGGGGGAACACCGGGGAGCTGTTTTTT
J: TRBJ1-1; V: TRBV7-9; size: .; D: .; CDR3: CASSLPGGFLQNLNTEAFF; DNA: TGTGCCAGCAGCTTACCCGGCGGTTTTCTACAAAACCTGAACACTGAAGCTTTCTTT
J: TRBJ1-1; V: TRBV6-8; size: .; D: .; CDR3: CASSWGRENTEAFF; DNA: TGTGCCAGCAGTTGGGGTAGAGAGAACACTGAAGCTTTCTTT
J: TRBJ2-5; V: TRBV3-1/TRBV3-2; size: .; D: .; CDR3: CASSREWGMEETQYF; DNA: TGTGCCAGCAGCCGGGAGTGGGGAATGGAGGAGACCCAGTACTTC
J: TRBJ1-6; V: TRBV6-5; size: .; D: .; CDR3: CASRAESPLHF; DNA: TGTGCCAGCAGAGCAGAGTCACCCCTCCACTTT
J: TRBJ1-5; V: TRBV5-5; size: .; D: .; CDR3: CASSLGYGNQPQHF; DNA: TGTGCCAGCAGCTTGGGTTACGGGAATCAGCCCCAGCATTTT
J: TRBJ2-1; V: TRBV19; size: .; D: TRBD1; CDR3: CASSGGQFTYNEQFF; DNA: TGTGCCAGTAGTGGGGGACAGTTCACCTACAATGAGCAGTTCTTC
J: TRBJ2-2; V: TRBV11-1; size: .; D: .; CDR3: CASSLATGTGELFF; DNA: TGTGCCAGCAGCTTAGCGACGGGTACCGGGGAGCTGTTTTTT
J: TRBJ1-5; V: TRBV3-1/TRBV3-2; size: .; D: .; CDR3: CASSQNVNQPQHF; DNA: TGTGCCAGCAGCCAAAATGTGAATCAGCCCCAGCATTTT
J: TRBJ2-2; V: TRBV6-4; size: .; D: TRBD1; CDR3: CASSDKGTATGELFF; DNA: TGTGCCAGCAGTGACAAGGGGACAGCAACCGGGGAGCTGTTTTTT
J: TRBJ2-3; V: TRBV28; size: .; D: .; CDR3: CASSLSVEGGTQYF; DNA: TGTGCCAGCAGTTTATCGGTGGAGGGGGGTACGCAGTATTTT
J: TRBJ2-5; V: TRBV15; size: once; D: TRBD1; CDR3: CATSTGTAQETQYF; DNA: TGTGCCACCAGCACCGGGACAGCCCAAGAGACCCAGTACTTC
J: TRBJ1-2; V: TRBV2; size: .; D: .; CDR3: CATRGAGRTMGYGYTF; DNA: TGTGCCACCCGCGGTGCAGGGCGGACAATGGGCTATGGCTACACCTTC
J: TRBJ2-7; V: TRBV18; size: .; D: TRBD1; CDR3: CASSPPLGQGGTYEQYF; DNA: TGTGCCAGCTCACCACCGTTAGGACAGGGTGGGACCTACGAGCAGTACTTC
J: TRBJ1-4; V: TRBV4-3; size: .; D: .; CDR3: CASSQTAAGNEKLFF; DNA: TGCGCCAGCAGCCAAACGGCGGCAGGAAATGAAAAACTGTTTTTT
J: TRBJ2-5; V: TRBV2; size: .; D: .; CDR3: CASRRQANQETQYF; DNA: TGTGCCAGCAGACGACAGGCTAACCAAGAGACCCAGTACTTC
J: TRBJ1-5; V: TRBV23-1; size: .; D: .; CDR3: CASHGLPGRSNQPQHF; DNA: TGCGCCAGCCACGGTTTGCCGGGGCGGAGCAATCAGCCCCAGCATTTT
J: TRBJ2-5; V: TRBV7-2; size: once; D: TRBD1; CDR3: CASSPRTGRAQETQYF; DNA: TGTGCCAGCAGCCCTCGGACAGGGAGAGCGCAAGAGACCCAGTACTTC
J: TRBJ1-4; V: TRBV6-2/TRBV6-3; size: .; D: TRBD1; CDR3: CASSYGTGNEKLFF; DNA: TGTGCCAGCAGTTACGGGACAGGGAATGAAAAACTGTTTTTT
J: TRBJ2-5; V: TRBV9; size: .; D: .; CDR3: CASSVAGSEETQYF; DNA: TGTGCCAGCAGCGTAGCAGGGAGCGAAGAGACCCAGTACTTC
J: TRBJ2-3; V: TRBV3-1/TRBV3-2; size: .; D: .; CDR3: CASSREADGTDTQYF; DNA: TGTGCCAGCAGCCGGGAGGCAGATGGCACAGATACGCAGTATTTT
J: TRBJ1-2; V: TRBV25-1; size: .; D: .; CDR3: CASSDIGAGSYGYTF; DNA: TGTGCCAGCAGTGACATAGGGGCAGGCAGCTATGGCTACACCTTC
J: TRBJ1-2; V: TRBV18; size: .; D: .; CDR3: CASSPPQILGDGYTF; DNA: TGTGCCAGCTCACCACCCCAAATACTAGGGGACGGCTACACCTTC
J: TRBJ1-4; V: TRBV3-1/TRBV3-2; size: few; D: TRBD1; CDR3: CASSQVGTGGEKLFF; DNA: TGTGCCAGCAGCCAAGTTGGGACAGGAGGGGAAAAACTGTTTTTT